This TCR beta chain is from a study of cytomegalovirus exposure and HLA in healthy donors. The CDR3 is 14 amino acids. Germline CDR1 reads MNHEY; CDR2 reads SVGAGI. The V gene end was trimmed by 6 bases and the J gene end by 4 bases; junction bases not matched to a gene: 6. Primers: 60 Vbeta forward and 13 Jbeta reverse. Data came from immunoSEQ multiplex PCR; TCRdb stores just in-frame clones and leaves some out. This table has around 110,000 clones, approximately 76% appearing once. The source of this sequence is a man aged 18-30 years in good health and CMV-seronegative. V is TRBV6-5 and J is TRBJ2-3, with TRBD1 identical over 8 bases. The material sequenced was PBMCs. CDR3 sequence: CASSRTGGSDTQYF. The CDR3 DNA follows: TGTGCCAGCAGCCGAACAGGGGGTTCAGATACGCAGTATTTT.